This entry features one T cell receptor beta chain sequence. This clonotype has more than one count but fewer than ten. Its binding antigen is unknown. No base quality values were provided; no much bigger clone lies one nucleotide off. The time point label of this sample denotes: patch test 2, 6 weeks after DPC sensitization. This sample's treatment or condition label indicates: therapeutic diphenylcyclopropenone sensitization with weekly scalp DPC. Blood at each patch-test visit was drawn before the patch test was applied. Patients were eligible if aged 18 to 70, diagnosed with alopecia and judged suitable for DPC therapy, and pregnant patients were excluded. Unfractionated whole blood was collected in Tempus Blood RNA tubes, and total RNA was extracted from that blood. The library was built by means of RACE. Sequencing relied on a NextSeq 500. Library preparation attached unique molecular identifiers to individual cDNA molecules for quantitative, reproducible TCR counting. For every blood RNA sample, sequencing covered both the TCR alpha and TCR beta chains. As for the original processing: Samples had a median of 95,638 TCRs, with a range from roughly 23,224 to 700,000. The Decombinator software suite was used to annotate the V, J and CDR3 of the TCR reads. For the PS versus PT1 abundance plots, all samples were subsampled to the same number of TCRs (28,000). Expanded TCRs were defined as absent before sensitization and observed at least eight times at the 2-week time point. Through fastp at Q25 and MiXCR, TCRdb rebuilt clones from the public reads, retaining in-frame beta chains. Rows matching on CDR3 protein sequence are summarized as one entry with the most common DNA and genes. The V and J calls, along with clone size, are taken from TCRdb and not from the paper's own processing. The sample profile shows 350,000 to 400,000 distinct CDR3 sequences; about 6% of them were found once. The ten biggest clones cover over 5.5% of the sample.

This sample stems from a study of human T cells and chemical hapten exposure (dated by TCRdb to about 2021). Context from the whole study: For sensitization, 2% DPC in acetone was applied to a roughly 2 cm by roughly 2 cm area of upper inner arm skin. Patients additionally received weekly therapeutic DPC doses to the scalp throughout the approximately 25-week study period. Patch tests used Finn chambers with 0.01% DPC on the upper back, scored after 6 days by International Contact Dermatitis Research Group standards. Most of the patients in the cohort were female, and the cohort covered alopecia areata with under or over 50% scalp involvement, alopecia totalis and alopecia universalis. The libraries were sequenced as a pool, and the TCR yield per sample differed mostly because of small variations in library volumes within the pool. The study tracked peripheral blood TCR repertoire changes in vivo during primary and secondary sensitization to the hapten diphenylcyclopropenone (DPC) in alopecia patients. Blood was sampled from patients pre-sensitization (week 0) and at 2, 6 and about 24 weeks after DPC sensitization. Some 29 alopecia patients gave blood for TCR sequencing at one to four time points (pre-sensitization, 2, 6 and 24 weeks). The full study reports these points: Repeated subsampling changed both the strength of the expansion versus patch-test correlation and the threshold at which that correlation became significant. A positive correlation was found between the number of PT1 expanded TCRs and patch test score, with significance reached at thresholds 8, 16 and 32 but not 4. Alopecia, a presumed autoimmune disease, was present in all patients, so the immune response of the patients might differ from that of healthy individuals. Expanded TCRs formed significantly more large CDR3 similarity clusters than pre-sensitization or healthy control sets, consistent with antigen-driven responses. DPC sensitization did not change how many TCRs were above 1 in 1000 frequency, and no evidence was found of alterations in global repertoire structure.

The CDR1 and CDR2 encoded by the germline V gene (reference sequence) are DFQATT and SNEGSKA. V lost 6 bases and J lost 0 bases; the stretch between them is 20 bases long. Inclusive of the bounding cysteine and phenylalanine, the CDR3 is 16 residues long. Of all the DNA, just the CDR3 is kept, 48 bases in frame from base 1. In this chain, TRBV20-1 is recombined with TRBJ1-2; TRBD1 could be the D gene, as 6 bases match. This specimen was whole blood, taken in connection with sensitization to the hapten diphenylcyclopropenone (DPC). The receptor was derived from a woman younger than 35 with alopecia areata. Some clones in this sample may be carry-over from other donors' samples. The CDR3 region: CSATGARRGSNYGYTF. Read as DNA, the sequence is TGCAGTGCCACGGGGGCCCGCCGTGGATCTAACTATGGCTACACCTTC.